This TCR beta chain was captured by sequencing in a study of spatial heterogeneity in lung cancer. Time point in this sample: sample taken at primary tumor resection. The study sequenced unsorted whole RNA from tumor, nontumor lung or frozen PBMC. Samples were donated by 72 untreated early-stage non-small cell lung cancer patients. TCRdb fed the 5' RACE reads into MiXCR, producing one record per CDR3 protein. The sample has 60,000 to 80,000 distinct CDR3 sequences; about 14% are singletons. This sample comprised PBMCs, obtained at surgery. The receptor was derived from a male donor with early-stage non-small cell lung cancer.

CDR3 sequence reads: CASSNRQGVNTGELFF. DNA for the CDR3: TGTGCCAGCAGCAACCGACAGGGGGTGAACACCGGGGAGCTGTTTTTT. This chain connects TRBV9 to TRBJ2-2; 9 nucleotides agree with TRBD1. Germline-derived CDR1 and CDR2 are SGDLS and YYNGEE. The CDR3 runs to 16 residues. The V gene end was trimmed by 4 bases and the J gene end by 1 base; junction bases not matched to a gene: 5.